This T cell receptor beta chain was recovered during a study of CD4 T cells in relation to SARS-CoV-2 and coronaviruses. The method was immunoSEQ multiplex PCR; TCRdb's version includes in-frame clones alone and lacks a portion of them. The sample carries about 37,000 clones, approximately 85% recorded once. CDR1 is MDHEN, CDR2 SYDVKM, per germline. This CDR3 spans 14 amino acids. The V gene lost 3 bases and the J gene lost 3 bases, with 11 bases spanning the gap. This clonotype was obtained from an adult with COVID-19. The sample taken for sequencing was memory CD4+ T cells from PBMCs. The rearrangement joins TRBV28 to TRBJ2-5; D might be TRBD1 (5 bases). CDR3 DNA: TGTGCCAGCAGTTTTTTTCACAGGAAAGAGACCCAGTACTTC. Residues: CASSFFHRKETQYF.